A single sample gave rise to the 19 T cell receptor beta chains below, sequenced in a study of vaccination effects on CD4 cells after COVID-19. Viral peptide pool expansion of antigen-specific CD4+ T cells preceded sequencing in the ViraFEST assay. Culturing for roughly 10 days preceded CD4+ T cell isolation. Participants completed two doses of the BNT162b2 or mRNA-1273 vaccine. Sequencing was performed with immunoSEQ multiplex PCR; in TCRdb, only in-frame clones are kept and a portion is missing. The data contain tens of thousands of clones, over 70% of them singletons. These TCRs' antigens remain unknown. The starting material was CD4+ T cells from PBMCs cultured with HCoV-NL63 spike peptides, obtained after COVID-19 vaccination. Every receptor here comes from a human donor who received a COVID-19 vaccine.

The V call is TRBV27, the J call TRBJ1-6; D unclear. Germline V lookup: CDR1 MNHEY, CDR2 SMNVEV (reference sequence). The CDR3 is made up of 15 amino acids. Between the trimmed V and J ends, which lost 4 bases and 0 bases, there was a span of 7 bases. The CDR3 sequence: CASSSGSSYNSPLHF. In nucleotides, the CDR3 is TGTGCCAGCAGTTCCGGGAGCTCCTATAATTCACCCCTCCACTTT.

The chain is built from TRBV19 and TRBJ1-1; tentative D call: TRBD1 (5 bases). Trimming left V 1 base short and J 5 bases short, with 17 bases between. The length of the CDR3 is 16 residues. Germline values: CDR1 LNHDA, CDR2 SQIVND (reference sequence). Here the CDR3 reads CASSIGGPGLGTEAFF. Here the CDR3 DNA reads TGTGCCAGTAGTATAGGGGGACCGGGGTTAGGAACTGAAGCTTTCTTT.

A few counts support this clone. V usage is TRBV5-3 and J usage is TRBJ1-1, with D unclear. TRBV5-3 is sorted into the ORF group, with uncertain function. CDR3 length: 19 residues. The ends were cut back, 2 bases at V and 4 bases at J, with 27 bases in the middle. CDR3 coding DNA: TGTGCCAGAAGCTTTTTAAGACACCCTACCTGTTTATCTCTCACTGAAGCTTTCTTT. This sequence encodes CARSFLRHPTCLSLTEAFF.

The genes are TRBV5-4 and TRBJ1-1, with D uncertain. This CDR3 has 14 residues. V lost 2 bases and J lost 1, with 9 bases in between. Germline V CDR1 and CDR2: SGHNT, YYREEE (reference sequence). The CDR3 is CASSFSAGNTEAFF. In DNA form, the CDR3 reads TGTGCCAGCAGCTTTTCCGCAGGGAACACTGAAGCTTTCTTT.

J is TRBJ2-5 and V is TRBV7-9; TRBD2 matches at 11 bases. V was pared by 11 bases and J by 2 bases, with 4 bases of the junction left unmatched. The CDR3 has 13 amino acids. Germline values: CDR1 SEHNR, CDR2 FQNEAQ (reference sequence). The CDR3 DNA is TGTGCCGGTAGCGGGGGGGCACAAGAGACCCAGTACTTC. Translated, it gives CAGSGGAQETQYF.

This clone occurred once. CDR3 DNA sequence: TGTGCCAGCAGCCACGGGACAGGGCGAGAAAAACTGTTTTTT. The encoded protein is CASSHGTGREKLFF. The chain employs TRBV6-6 and TRBJ1-4, with 9 positions matching TRBD1. CDR3 length equals 14 residues. Unmatched junction bases numbered 7, after V lost 6 bases and J lost 8 bases. Germline assignment: CDR1 MNHNY and CDR2 SVGAGI (reference sequence).

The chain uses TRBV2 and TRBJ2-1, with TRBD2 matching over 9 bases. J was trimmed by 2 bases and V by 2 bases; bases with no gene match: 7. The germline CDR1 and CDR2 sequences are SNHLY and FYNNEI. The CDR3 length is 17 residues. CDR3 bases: TGTGCCAGCAGTGAAAAGGCTAGCGGGACTACCTACAATGAGCAGTTCTTC. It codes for CASSEKASGTTYNEQFF.

CDR3 DNA: TGCGCCAGCAGACAAACAGGGGGTTCTGGCTACACCTTC. Its protein is CASRQTGGSGYTF. The genes are TRBV5-1 and TRBJ1-2, with 8 bases lining up with TRBD1. Germline values: CDR1 SGHRS, CDR2 YFSETQ. Unmatched junction bases numbered 7, after V lost 5 bases and J lost 7 bases. The CDR3 has 13 residues.

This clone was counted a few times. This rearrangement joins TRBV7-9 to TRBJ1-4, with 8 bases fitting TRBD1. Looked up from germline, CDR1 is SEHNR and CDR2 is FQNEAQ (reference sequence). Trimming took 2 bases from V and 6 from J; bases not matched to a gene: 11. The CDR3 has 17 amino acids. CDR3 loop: CASSLWALTGEDEKLFF. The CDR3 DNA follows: TGTGCCAGCAGCTTATGGGCATTGACAGGGGAAGATGAAAAACTGTTTTTT.

Here the CDR3 DNA reads TGTGCCAGCAGCCCGGGACTAGCGGGGGTCTACCAAGAGACCCAGTACTTC. It yields the protein CASSPGLAGVYQETQYF. The chain combines TRBV11-2 with TRBJ2-5; 14 bases fit TRBD2. CDR3 length: 17 amino acids. CDR1 is SGHAT, CDR2 FQNNGV, per germline. The J segment lost 0 bases and the V segment lost 5 bases, leaving 5 bases of the junction unmatched.

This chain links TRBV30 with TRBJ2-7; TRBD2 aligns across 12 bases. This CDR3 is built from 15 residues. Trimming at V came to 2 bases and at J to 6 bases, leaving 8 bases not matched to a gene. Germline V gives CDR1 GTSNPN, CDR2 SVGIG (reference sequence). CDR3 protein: CAWSSASGGASEQYF. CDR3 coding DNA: TGTGCCTGGAGTTCGGCTAGCGGGGGGGCCTCCGAGCAGTACTTC. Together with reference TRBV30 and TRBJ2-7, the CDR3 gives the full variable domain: SQTIHQWPATLVQPVGSPLSLECTVEGTSNPNLYWYRQAAGRGLQLLFYSVGIGQISSEVPQNLSASRPQDRQFILSSKKLLLSDSGFYLCAWSSASGGASEQYFGPGTRLTVT.

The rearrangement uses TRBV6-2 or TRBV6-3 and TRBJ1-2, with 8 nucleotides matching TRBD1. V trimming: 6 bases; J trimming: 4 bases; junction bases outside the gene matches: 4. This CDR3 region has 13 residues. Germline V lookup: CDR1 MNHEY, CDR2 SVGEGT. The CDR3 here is CASSAGQAYGYTF. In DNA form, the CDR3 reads TGTGCCAGCAGCGCGGGACAGGCCTATGGCTACACCTTC.

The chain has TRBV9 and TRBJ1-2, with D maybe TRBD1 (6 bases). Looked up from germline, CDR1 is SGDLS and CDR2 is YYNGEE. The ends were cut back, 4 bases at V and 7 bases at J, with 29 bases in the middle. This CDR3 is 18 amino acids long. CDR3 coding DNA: TGTGCCAGCAGCCCCGTGGGTGGGGGACACGGGGAATTCGGTGGCTACACCTTC. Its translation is CASSPVGGGHGEFGGYTF.

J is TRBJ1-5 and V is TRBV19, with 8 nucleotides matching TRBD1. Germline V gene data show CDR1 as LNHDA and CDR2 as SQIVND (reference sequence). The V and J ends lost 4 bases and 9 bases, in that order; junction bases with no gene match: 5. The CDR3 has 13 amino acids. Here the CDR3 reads CASSSYTGGPQHF. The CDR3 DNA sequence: TGTGCCAGTAGTAGTTACACAGGGGGGCCCCAGCATTTT.

The CDR3 protein is CASSRGETQYF. The CDR3 DNA sequence: TGTGCCAGCAGCCGAGGGGAGACCCAGTACTTC. The chain carries TRBV9 and TRBJ2-5; a possible D gene is TRBD2 (5 bases). The CDR3 has 11 amino acids. Per germline, CDR1 SGDLS and CDR2 YYNGEE. V lost 4 bases, J lost 5 bases, and 6 bases lay in between.

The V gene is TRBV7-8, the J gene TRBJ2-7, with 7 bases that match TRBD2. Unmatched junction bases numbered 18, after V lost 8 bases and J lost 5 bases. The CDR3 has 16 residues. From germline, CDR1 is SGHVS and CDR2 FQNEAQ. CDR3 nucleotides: TGTGCCAGCTCCCCAACCACGGCGGGAGTACCCCACGAGCAGTACTTC. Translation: CASSPTTAGVPHEQYF.

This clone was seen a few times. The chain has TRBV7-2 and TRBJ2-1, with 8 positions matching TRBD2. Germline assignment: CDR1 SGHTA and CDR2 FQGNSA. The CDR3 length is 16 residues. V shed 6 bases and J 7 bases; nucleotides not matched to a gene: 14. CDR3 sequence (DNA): TGTGCCAGCAGAGGACTTCTGGGGACTAGGTTTAATGAGCAGTTCTTC. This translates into CASRGLLGTRFNEQFF.

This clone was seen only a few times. The CDR3 DNA reads TGTGCCAGCAGCTTATCGGCGGGAGCTCACAATGAGCAGTTCTTC. It translates to CASSLSAGAHNEQFF. V is TRBV5-4 and J is TRBJ2-1; TRBD2 matches 7 bases. The CDR3 sequence is 15 residues long. V lost 2 bases to trimming and J lost 5 bases; unmatched junction nucleotides: 7. Germline CDR1 is SGHNT and CDR2 is YYREEE (reference sequence).

CDR3 DNA: TGTGCCAGCAGTGCCCAGGGGGGATTAGGAGGCTTGAACACTGAAGCTTTCTTT. Translated, it gives CASSAQGGLGGLNTEAFF. The V and J genes are TRBV6-1 and TRBJ1-1, with 7 nucleotides matching TRBD1. CDR3 length: 18 amino acids. V gave up 4 bases and J gave up 0 bases; unmatched junction bases: 14. Germline V gene lookup returns CDR1 MNHNS and CDR2 SASEGT.